Listed below are T cell receptor beta chains from one sample, sequenced in a study of T cell repertoires in cytomegalovirus infection. TCRdb reprocessed the reads with MiXCR, giving one entry per CDR3 protein. The data show about 180,000 distinct CDR3 sequences, around 15% seen once. The sequenced material came from PBMCs. These receptors all come from a human donor in good health (CMV status not recorded). Some clones in this sample may be carry-over from other donors' samples. Each CDR3 is given with its conserved first and last residue. The D gene is left open where the match is weak. Clone sizes are given selectively: once, few, many, or a class where the clone is expanded.

clone_size: many
v_call: TRBV6-2/TRBV6-3
j_call: TRBJ2-2
d_call: NA
cdr3_aa: CASSFQGFPRAGELFF
cdr3_nt: TGTGCCAGCAGCTTCCAGGGTTTCCCCAGGGCCGGGGAGCTGTTTTTT

clone_size: many
v_call: TRBV12-5
j_call: TRBJ2-1
d_call: NA
cdr3_aa: CASGLGTASYNEQFF
cdr3_nt: TGTGCTAGTGGTTTGGGGACAGCCTCCTACAATGAGCAGTTCTTC

clone_size: NA
v_call: TRBV13
j_call: TRBJ2-7
d_call: TRBD1
cdr3_aa: CASQQGTYEQYF
cdr3_nt: TGTGCCAGCCAACAGGGGACCTACGAGCAGTACTTC

clone_size: many
v_call: TRBV11-1
j_call: TRBJ2-3
d_call: TRBD1
cdr3_aa: CASSLRTGARDNPDTQYF
cdr3_nt: TGTGCCAGCAGCCTTAGGACAGGGGCGAGGGATAATCCAGATACGCAGTATTTT

clone_size: NA
v_call: TRBV25-1
j_call: TRBJ2-5
d_call: TRBD2
cdr3_aa: CASSQLASGETQYF
cdr3_nt: TGTGCCAGCAGTCAACTAGCGTCGGGGGAGACCCAGTACTTC

clone_size: few
v_call: TRBV29-1
j_call: TRBJ1-5
d_call: NA
cdr3_aa: CSAETGINQPQHF
cdr3_nt: TGCAGCGCCGAAACGGGAATCAATCAGCCCCAGCATTTT

clone_size: few
v_call: TRBV6-2/TRBV6-3
j_call: TRBJ1-2
d_call: NA
cdr3_aa: CASTGRLRSYTF
cdr3_nt: TGTGCCAGCACCGGCCGGTTACGGAGCTACACCTTC

clone_size: NA
v_call: TRBV29-1
j_call: TRBJ2-7
d_call: NA
cdr3_aa: CSVVPSSYEQYF
cdr3_nt: TGCAGCGTTGTTCCCAGCTCCTACGAGCAGTACTTC

clone_size: many
v_call: TRBV12-3/TRBV12-4
j_call: TRBJ2-5
d_call: NA
cdr3_aa: CASSGSEETQYF
cdr3_nt: TGTGCCAGCAGCGGATCAGAAGAGACCCAGTACTTC

clone_size: many
v_call: TRBV5-1
j_call: TRBJ1-2
d_call: NA
cdr3_aa: CASSFTGRGGYGYTF
cdr3_nt: TGCGCCAGCAGCTTCACAGGGAGAGGTGGCTATGGCTACACCTTC

clone_size: NA
v_call: TRBV28
j_call: TRBJ1-2
d_call: TRBD1
cdr3_aa: CASSFPGTGAFYGDTF
cdr3_nt: TGTGCCAGCAGTTTTCCCGGGACAGGGGCTTTCTATGGCGACACCTTC

clone_size: few
v_call: TRBV7-2
j_call: TRBJ2-2
d_call: NA
cdr3_aa: CASSLRHGNTGELFF
cdr3_nt: TGTGCCAGCAGCTTAAGACACGGGAACACCGGGGAGCTGTTTTTT

clone_size: few
v_call: TRBV28
j_call: TRBJ2-1
d_call: NA
cdr3_aa: CAISGVLNEQFF
cdr3_nt: TGTGCCATTTCGGGCGTACTCAATGAGCAGTTCTTC

clone_size: many
v_call: TRBV7-8
j_call: TRBJ2-5
d_call: NA
cdr3_aa: CASSSPAVKKTQYF
cdr3_nt: TGTGCCAGCAGCTCCCCAGCTGTAAAGAAGACCCAGTACTTC